The 8 T cell receptor beta chains listed next were all sequenced from one sample in a study of CD4+ T cells in melanoma. This table comes from immunoSEQ multiplex PCR, and its TCRdb copy is limited to in-frame clones, with some not included. The table lists 110,000 to 150,000 clones, about nine tenths of them singletons, with 1.5% to 1.7% in the top ten. The origin of the receptors is a human donor with melanoma.

A single count supports this clone. The J gene is TRBJ1-1, the V gene TRBV6-5; D uncertain. V gave up 5 bases and J gave up 8 bases, with 9 bases separating them. From germline, CDR1 is MNHEY and CDR2 SVGAGI. The CDR3 consists of 11 residues. The CDR3 spells CASSTGKEAFF. CDR3 sequence (DNA): TGTGCCAGCAGTACTGGAAAAGAAGCTTTCTTT.

On this clone itself: Its ends do not fully match the called genes, so a read error is possible. The V gene is TRBV2, the J gene TRBJ2-3; TRBD1 might be the D (5 bases). CDR1 and CDR2 (germline): SNHLY, FYNNEI. This CDR3 has 10 amino acids. Here the CDR3 reads CASSSGLESF. The DNA of the CDR3 is TGTGCCAGCAGTTCAGGGCTGGAATCTTTT.

The chain carries TRBV5-1 and TRBJ2-7; maybe TRBD2 (6 bases). The germline CDR1 and CDR2 sequences are SGHRS and YFSETQ. With 3 bases removed from V and 5 bases from J, the gap between germline ends came to 18 bases. The CDR3 length is 15 residues. The CDR3 sequence is CASSWTGESFHEQYF. CDR3 nucleotides: TGCGCCAGCAGCTGGACGGGGGAGTCCTTCCACGAGCAGTACTTC.

The chain employs TRBV4-2 and TRBJ1-5, with D possibly matching TRBD1 (5 bases). The germline gives CDR1 LGHNA, CDR2 YNFKEQ. Trimming pared 4 bases from V and 8 bases from J, leaving 18 bases between. CDR3 length: 15 amino acids. CDR3: CASSPQRGESKPQHF. The DNA for the CDR3 is TGTGCCAGCAGCCCTCAGCGGGGGGAAAGTAAGCCCCAGCATTTT.

The chain joins TRBV7-6 to TRBJ2-7, with D perhaps assigned TRBD1 or TRBD2 (6 bases each). Germline CDR1 is SGHVS and CDR2 is FNYEAQ. The V and J ends lost 1 base and 6 bases respectively, with 10 bases between them. CDR3 length: 13 amino acids. The CDR3 here is CASSLGGAGEQYF. CDR3 nucleotide sequence: TGTGCCAGCAGCTTAGGGGGGGCCGGCGAGCAGTACTTC.

This chain joins TRBV12-5 and TRBJ2-1; a possible D gene is TRBD1 (6 bases). V was cut by 6 bases and J by 5 bases, with 11 bases left in between. This CDR3 region has 13 residues. Per the germline V gene, CDR1 is LGHNT and CDR2 is FRNRAP. The DNA of the CDR3 is TGTGCTAGTGGGTCAGACAGGCACAATGAGCAGTTCTTC. Protein: CASGSDRHNEQFF.

This chain uses TRBV13 with TRBJ1-2, with 9 positions matching TRBD1. V lost 4 bases, J lost 5 bases, and 8 bases stayed unmatched. CDR1 and CDR2 from the germline V gene are PRHDT and FYEKMQ (reference sequence). This CDR3 comprises 15 residues. Here the CDR3 reads CASSSPGTGPYGYTF. The CDR3 DNA follows: TGTGCCAGCAGCTCACCCGGGACAGGGCCATATGGCTACACCTTC.

This chain connects TRBV30 to TRBJ2-5; 11 bases align to TRBD2. Germline lookup yields CDR1 GTSNPN and CDR2 SVGIG (reference sequence). V gave up 2 bases and J gave up 5 bases; unmatched junction bases: 10. This CDR3 is built from 16 residues. In nucleotides, the CDR3 is TGTGCCTGGAGTCCCAGATCGGGACTAGCGGACGAGACCCAGTACTTC. Translated: CAWSPRSGLADETQYF.